Listed below are T cell receptor beta chains from one sample, sequenced in a study of shared clonotypes between healthy human individuals. Using immunoSEQ multiplex PCR, the repertoire was profiled, and TCRdb retains in-frame clones only, with some absent. The table has about 680,000 clones, about 91% seen once. The sequencing input was naive CD8+ T cells sorted from blood. Receptors were obtained from a young man in good health. Both conserved end residues are trimmed from each CDR3. D genes are given only for firm matches. Size is omitted from some rows. Given values are once, few, many or a class for expanded clones.

>TRBJ2-1|TRBV29-1|NA|TRBD2
SAESSGAYNEQF
>TRBJ1-1|TRBV15|NA|TRBD1
ATSTGDRRNTEAF
>TRBJ2-7|TRBV4-3|NA|NA
ASSQYGGGYEQY
>TRBJ1-2|TRBV6-6|once|NA
ASSYSGRADGYT
>TRBJ2-1|TRBV6-4|NA|NA
ASSEGGLSNEQF
>TRBJ1-1|TRBV7-9|few|NA
ASSLLVTEAF
>TRBJ2-7|TRBV7-8|NA|TRBD1
ASSPESQGAYEQY
>TRBJ1-5|TRBV7-8|NA|NA
ASSPVGGDSNQPQH
>TRBJ2-2|TRBV28|once|NA
ASSYPLGSGELF
>TRBJ2-7|TRBV6-5|once|NA
ASSYIGSAYEQY
>TRBJ2-3|TRBV28|once|TRBD2
ASRVLSGRTDTQY
>TRBJ2-7|TRBV23-1|NA|NA
ASSPPRGTELWEQY
>TRBJ2-7|TRBV5-4|NA|TRBD1
ASSPTGVGEQY
>TRBJ2-5|TRBV10-2|NA|TRBD1
ASSEIGGKVETQY
>TRBJ2-7|TRBV2|few|NA
ASSDAGPRYEQY
>TRBJ2-1|TRBV13|NA|TRBD2
ASSLEREGASGNEQF
>TRBJ2-1|TRBV2|NA|NA
ASSGLSPEQF
>TRBJ2-2|TRBV10-2|NA|TRBD2
ASRTGTSINGELF
>TRBJ2-7|TRBV7-9|NA|TRBD1
ASARQGITEYEQY
>TRBJ2-1|TRBV19|NA|TRBD1
ASSLGGPGYNEQF
>TRBJ2-3|TRBV27|NA|NA
ASSSRQEIYTDTQY
>TRBJ2-1|TRBV7-2|NA|NA
ASEAISSYNEQF
>TRBJ1-1|TRBV5-8|NA|TRBD1
ASSLVGTENMNTEAF
>TRBJ1-5|TRBV4-1|once|NA
ASNPSPGSNQPQH
>TRBJ2-7|TRBV4-2|NA|NA
ASGLAPGGGSYEQY
>TRBJ2-6|TRBV4-3|once|NA
ASSSTLGVHGANVLT
>TRBJ1-3|TRBV7-9|NA|NA
ASSPALEDTIY
>TRBJ2-4|TRBV11-2|NA|TRBD2
ASRSGSGDKNIQY
>TRBJ2-5|TRBV5-1|NA|NA
ASSLGLAETQY
>TRBJ2-7|TRBV25-1|NA|NA
ASSEDYQGNRHEQY
>TRBJ2-7|TRBV19|NA|TRBD1
ASAAGQGYEQY
>TRBJ2-4|TRBV2|NA|NA
ASSDPQGIRY
>TRBJ1-2|TRBV19|once|NA
ASRSSYGYT
>TRBJ2-7|TRBV28|few|NA
ASSSLGVEQY
>TRBJ2-2|TRBV19|NA|TRBD1
ASSAPGQGPPGELF
>TRBJ2-7|TRBV5-4|NA|TRBD2
ASSLMASGRSSYEQY
>TRBJ2-7|TRBV7-9|NA|TRBD2
ASSLAAGAREQY
>TRBJ1-5|TRBV28|NA|TRBD1
ASSTDRGFQPQH
>TRBJ2-1|TRBV27|NA|NA
ASSSRQGRLYNEQF
>TRBJ1-4|TRBV9|NA|TRBD1
ASSAYGTGDEKLF
>TRBJ2-1|TRBV27|NA|NA
ASSPGVGVGQF
>TRBJ2-7|TRBV9|NA|TRBD1
ASSLGTGLYEQY
>TRBJ2-7|TRBV27|once|NA
ASSPRRSYEQY
>TRBJ2-1|TRBV4-3|NA|TRBD2
ASSHYGPGLAGGSSYNEQF
>TRBJ2-7|TRBV7-9|NA|NA
ASSLANGLSYEQY